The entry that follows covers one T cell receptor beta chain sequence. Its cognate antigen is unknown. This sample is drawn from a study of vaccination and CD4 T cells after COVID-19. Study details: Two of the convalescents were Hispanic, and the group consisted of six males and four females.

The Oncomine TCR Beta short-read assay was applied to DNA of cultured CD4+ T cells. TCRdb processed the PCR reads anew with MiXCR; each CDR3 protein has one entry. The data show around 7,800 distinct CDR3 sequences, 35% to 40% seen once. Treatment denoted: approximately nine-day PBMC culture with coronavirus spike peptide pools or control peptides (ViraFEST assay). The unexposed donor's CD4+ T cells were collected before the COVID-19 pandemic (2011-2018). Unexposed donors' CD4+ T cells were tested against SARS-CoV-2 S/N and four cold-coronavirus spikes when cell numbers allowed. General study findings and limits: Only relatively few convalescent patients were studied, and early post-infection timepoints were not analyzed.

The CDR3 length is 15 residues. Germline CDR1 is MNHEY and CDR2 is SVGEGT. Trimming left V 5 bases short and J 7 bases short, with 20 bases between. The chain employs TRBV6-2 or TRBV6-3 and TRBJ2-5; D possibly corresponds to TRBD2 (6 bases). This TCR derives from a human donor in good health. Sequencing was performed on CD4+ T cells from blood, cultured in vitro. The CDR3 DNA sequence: TGTGCCAGCAGTGCCCGGGGGTCGGGAAGGGGGACCCAGTACTTC. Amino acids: CASSARGSGRGTQYF.